One and the same sample provided the 13 T cell receptor beta chains below, sequenced in a study of CD8+ T cells in alopecia areata. It was cDNA, reverse transcribed from extracted RNA, that served as the sequencing template. Profiling relied on immunoSEQ multiplex PCR, and the TCRdb table lists in-frame clones only, not all of them. Here the sample spans 90,000 to 100,000 clones, roughly two fifths being singletons. Sequenced: CD4+ T cells sorted from blood. These receptors all come from a human donor with alopecia areata.

The chain joins TRBV11-2 to TRBJ2-2, with TRBD1 identical over 8 bases. Unmatched junction bases numbered 5, after V lost 4 bases and J lost 7 bases. The CDR3 is 14 amino acids. The germline CDR1 and CDR2 sequences are SGHAT and FQNNGV. CDR3 in DNA: TGTGCCAGCAGCTCCCAGGGGGCGGGCGGGGAGCTGTTTTTT. As protein: CASSSQGAGGELFF.

The V call is TRBV5-1, the J call TRBJ2-7; no clear D. The CDR3 covers 12 residues. In germline, CDR1 is SGHRS, CDR2 YFSETQ. Trimming cost V 0 bases and J 5 bases, with 6 bases left between them. CDR3 coding DNA: TGCGCCAGCAGCTTGGGGGCGGACGAGCAGTACTTC. Residues: CASSLGADEQYF.

This clone was detected ten times or more. This sample also contains other DNA sequences that code for the same CDR3. This rearrangement joins TRBV29-1 to TRBJ2-5; 7 bases fit TRBD1. The CDR3 contains 12 residues. V lost 4 bases, J lost 2 bases, and 1 base stayed unmatched. Germline-derived CDR1 and CDR2 are SQVTM and ANQGSEA. In DNA form, the CDR3 reads TGCAGCGTTGGACAGGGACAAGAGACCCAGTACTTC. It translates to CSVGQGQETQYF.

In its sample, this clone was seen a few times. This chain joins TRBV28 and TRBJ2-3, with TRBD2 matching over 10 bases. Germline assignment: CDR1 MDHEN and CDR2 SYDVKM. The junction had 5 bases not matched to a gene; V was cut back by 4 bases and J by 4 bases. The CDR3 runs to 15 residues. The CDR3 is CASSSIAGGPDTQYF. CDR3 nucleotide sequence: TGTGCCAGCAGTTCCATAGCGGGAGGACCAGATACGCAGTATTTT.

J is TRBJ1-1 and V is TRBV29-1, with 7 bases aligning to TRBD1. The V segment lost 0 bases and the J segment 2 bases; nucleotides outside the gene matches: 12. The CDR3 length is 17 residues. In germline, CDR1 is SQVTM, CDR2 ANQGSEA. Written as DNA, the CDR3 is TGCAGCGTTGAAGATAGACACCCAGGGGGATTTAACACTGAAGCTTTCTTT. The encoded protein is CSVEDRHPGGFNTEAFF.

This clone was seen a handful of times. The V gene is TRBV29-1, the J gene TRBJ1-1, with 12 bases fitting TRBD1. V was pared by 8 bases and J by 5 bases, with 9 bases of the junction left unmatched. In germline, CDR1 is SQVTM, CDR2 ANQGSEA. The CDR3 runs to 14 residues. Here the CDR3 reads CSIRDRGRRTEAFF. CDR3 DNA: TGCAGCATCCGGGACAGGGGGCGAAGGACTGAAGCTTTCTTT.

This clone has only a few counts. The chain carries TRBV29-1 and TRBJ2-3, with 7 positions matching TRBD2. After removal of 6 bases from V and 4 bases from J, the junction contained 1 base not matched to a gene. Germline CDR1 and CDR2: SQVTM and ANQGSEA. This CDR3 contains 11 residues. CDR3: CSVGGSDTQYF. The CDR3 DNA follows: TGCAGCGTGGGGGGGTCAGATACGCAGTATTTT.

The chain couples TRBV30 to TRBJ2-7; perhaps TRBD2 as D (7 bases). The CDR3 totals 15 residues. Deletions cut 1 base from V and 5 bases from J, with 18 bases between. Germline values: CDR1 GTSNPN, CDR2 SVGIG (reference sequence). The CDR3 here is CAWSGRGGRDHEQYF. The CDR3 DNA follows: TGTGCCTGGAGTGGTAGGGGGGGCAGGGACCACGAGCAGTACTTC. The variable domain in full, completed from reference TRBV30 and TRBJ2-7, reads SQTIHQWPATLVQPVGSPLSLECTVEGTSNPNLYWYRQAAGRGLQLLFYSVGIGQISSEVPQNLSASRPQDRQFILSSKKLLLSDSGFYLCAWSGRGGRDHEQYFGPGTRLTVT.

This clone appeared a single time. The V and J genes are TRBV2 and TRBJ1-2; 9 positions match TRBD1. V was pared by 3 bases and J by 4 bases, with 6 bases of the junction left unmatched. The CDR3 contains 15 residues. Germline CDR1 is SNHLY and CDR2 is FYNNEI. DNA of the CDR3: TGTGCCAGCAGTGAGACCTTGGACAGGGGCTATGGCTACACCTTC. Residues: CASSETLDRGYGYTF.

The chain employs TRBV5-1 and TRBJ2-7; TRBD2 agrees at 7 bases. The CDR3 contains 16 residues. Germline trimming cut 2 bases from V and 2 bases from J; bases unmatched to any gene: 10. Per germline, CDR1 SGHRS and CDR2 YFSETQ. The CDR3 region is CASSLGARETPYEQYF. The CDR3 DNA follows: TGCGCCAGCAGCTTAGGAGCGCGGGAGACGCCCTACGAGCAGTACTTC.

The rearrangement uses TRBV7-8 and TRBJ2-5; D remains unclear. V was cut by 5 bases and J by 4 bases, with 11 bases left in between. The CDR3 contains 13 residues. The germline V gene encodes CDR1 SGHVS and CDR2 FQNEAQ. CDR3 DNA sequence: TGTGCCAGCAGCGGAGTTATCCGAGAGACCCAGTACTTC. Protein sequence: CASSGVIRETQYF.

This chain uses TRBV19 with TRBJ2-7; D tentatively reads TRBD1 or TRBD2 (5 bases each). Germline assignment: CDR1 LNHDA and CDR2 SQIVND (reference sequence). With 4 bases removed from V and 2 bases from J, the gap between germline ends came to 12 bases. The CDR3 spans 14 residues. The CDR3 loop reads CASSKLGETYEQYF. CDR3 nucleotide sequence: TGTGCCAGTAGTAAATTGGGGGAGACCTACGAGCAGTACTTC.

The chain combines TRBV14 with TRBJ2-3; 9 nucleotides agree with TRBD2. Trimming cost V 6 bases and J 4 bases; bases outside gene matches: 5. The CDR3 has 14 residues. Germline values: CDR1 SGHDN, CDR2 FVKESK. CDR3 sequence reads: CASRPGLASDTQYF. DNA for the CDR3: TGTGCCAGCAGACCGGGACTAGCTTCAGATACGCAGTATTTT.